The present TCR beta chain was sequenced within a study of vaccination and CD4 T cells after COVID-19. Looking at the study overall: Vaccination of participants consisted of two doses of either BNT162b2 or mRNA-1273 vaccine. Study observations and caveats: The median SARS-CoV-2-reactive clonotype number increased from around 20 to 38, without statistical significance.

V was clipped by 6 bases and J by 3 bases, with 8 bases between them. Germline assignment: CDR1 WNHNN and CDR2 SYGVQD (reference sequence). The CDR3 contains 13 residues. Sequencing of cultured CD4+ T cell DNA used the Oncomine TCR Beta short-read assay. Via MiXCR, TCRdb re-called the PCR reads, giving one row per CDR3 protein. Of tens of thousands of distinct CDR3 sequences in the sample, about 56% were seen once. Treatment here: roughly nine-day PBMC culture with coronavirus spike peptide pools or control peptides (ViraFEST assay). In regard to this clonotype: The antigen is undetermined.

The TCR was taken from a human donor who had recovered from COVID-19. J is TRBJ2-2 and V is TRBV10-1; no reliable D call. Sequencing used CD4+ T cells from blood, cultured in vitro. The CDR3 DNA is TGCGCCAGCAGCCCTAGGGACACCGGGGAGCTGTTTTTT. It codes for CASSPRDTGELFF.